This entry is about one TCR beta chain. Its antigen is unknown. These data come from a study of T cell responses to AZD1222 COVID-19 vaccine. Study-wide results and caveats: At baseline, seropositivity was found in only a handful of AZD1222 recipients. Following two doses of AZD1222, Spike-specific TCR breadth and depth rose.

Some clones are missing from TCRdb's copy, which holds only in-frame ones; the method was immunoSEQ multiplex PCR. Of a few hundred thousand clones listed, 93% are singletons. The sequenced sample was peripheral blood, obtained on day 0 of AZD1222 vaccination. This receptor was obtained from an adult in good health.

The CDR3 loop reads CASSLGLARNEQFF. As DNA, the CDR3 is TGTGCCAGCAGCTTAGGGCTAGCGCGCAATGAGCAGTTCTTC. The chain carries TRBV13 and TRBJ2-1; perhaps TRBD2 as D (6 bases). In germline, CDR1 is PRHDT, CDR2 FYEKMQ (reference sequence). Trimming stripped 0 bases from V and 6 bases from J, with 9 bases between. The length of the CDR3 is 14 residues.